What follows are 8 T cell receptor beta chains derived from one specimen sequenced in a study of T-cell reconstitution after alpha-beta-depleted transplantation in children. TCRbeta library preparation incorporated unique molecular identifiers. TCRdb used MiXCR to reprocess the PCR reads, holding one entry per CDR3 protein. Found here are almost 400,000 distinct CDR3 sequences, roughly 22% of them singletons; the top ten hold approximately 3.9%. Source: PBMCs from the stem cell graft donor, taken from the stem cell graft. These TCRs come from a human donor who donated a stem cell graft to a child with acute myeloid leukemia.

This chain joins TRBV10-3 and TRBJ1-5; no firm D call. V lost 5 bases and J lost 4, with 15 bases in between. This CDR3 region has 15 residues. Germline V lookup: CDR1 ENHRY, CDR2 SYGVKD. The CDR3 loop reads CAISQAAPGNQPQHF. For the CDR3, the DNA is TGTGCCATCAGTCAGGCGGCGCCGGGTAATCAGCCCCAGCATTTT.

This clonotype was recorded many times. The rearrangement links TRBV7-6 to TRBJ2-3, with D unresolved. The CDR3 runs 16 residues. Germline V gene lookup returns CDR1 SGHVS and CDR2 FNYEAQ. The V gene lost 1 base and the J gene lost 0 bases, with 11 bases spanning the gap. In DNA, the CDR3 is TGTGCCAGCAGCTTAGGCCCAGGAGAAAGCACAGATACGCAGTATTTT. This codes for CASSLGPGESTDTQYF.

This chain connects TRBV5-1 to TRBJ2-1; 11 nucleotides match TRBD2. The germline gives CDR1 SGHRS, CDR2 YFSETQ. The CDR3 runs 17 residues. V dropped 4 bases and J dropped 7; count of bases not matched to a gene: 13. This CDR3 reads CASSALLAGDGGNEQFF. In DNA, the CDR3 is TGCGCCAGCAGCGCTTTACTAGCGGGAGATGGGGGAAATGAGCAGTTCTTC.

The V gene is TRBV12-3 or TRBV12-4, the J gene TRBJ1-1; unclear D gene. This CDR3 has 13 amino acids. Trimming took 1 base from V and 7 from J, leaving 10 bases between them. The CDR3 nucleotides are TGTGCCAGCAGTTTAGGACACACAATTGAAGCTTTCTTT. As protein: CASSLGHTIEAFF.

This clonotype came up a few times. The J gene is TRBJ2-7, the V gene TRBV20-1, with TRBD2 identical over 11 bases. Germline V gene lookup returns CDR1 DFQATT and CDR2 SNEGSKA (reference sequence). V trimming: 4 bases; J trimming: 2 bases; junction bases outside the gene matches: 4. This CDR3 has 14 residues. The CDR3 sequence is CSAKVTSGAYEQYF. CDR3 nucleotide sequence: TGCAGTGCTAAGGTGACTAGCGGGGCCTACGAGCAGTACTTC.

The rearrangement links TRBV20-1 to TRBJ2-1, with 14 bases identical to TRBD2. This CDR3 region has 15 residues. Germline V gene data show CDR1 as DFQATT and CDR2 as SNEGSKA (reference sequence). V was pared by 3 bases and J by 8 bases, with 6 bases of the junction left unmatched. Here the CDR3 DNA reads TGCAGTGCTAGTACCGGGACTAGCGGGAGACATGAGCAGTTCTTC. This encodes CSASTGTSGRHEQFF.

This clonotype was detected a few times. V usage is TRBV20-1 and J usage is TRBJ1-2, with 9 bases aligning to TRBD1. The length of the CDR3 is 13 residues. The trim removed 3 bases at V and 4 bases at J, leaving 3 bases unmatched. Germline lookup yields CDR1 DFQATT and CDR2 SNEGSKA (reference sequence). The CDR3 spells CSASQTGGYGYTF. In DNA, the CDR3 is TGCAGTGCTAGCCAGACAGGGGGCTATGGCTACACCTTC.

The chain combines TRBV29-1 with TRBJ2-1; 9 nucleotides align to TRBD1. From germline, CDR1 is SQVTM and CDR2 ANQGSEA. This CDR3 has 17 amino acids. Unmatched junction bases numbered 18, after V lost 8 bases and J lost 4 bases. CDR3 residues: CSLPGTGLEVRYNEQFF. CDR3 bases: TGCAGCCTACCCGGGACAGGGTTGGAAGTGAGATACAATGAGCAGTTCTTC.